The present TCR beta chain was sequenced within a study of T cells after yellow fever vaccination. The V gene end was trimmed by 7 bases and the J gene end by 8 bases; junction bases not matched to a gene: 7. The CDR3 sequence is 13 residues long. Germline assignment: CDR1 ENHRY and CDR2 SYGVKD. In its sample, this clonotype was seen a few times. TCRdb fed the 5' RACE reads into MiXCR, producing one record per CDR3 protein. The sample holds about 310,000 distinct CDR3 sequences; around 4% are singletons and the top ten take 23%. This clonotype originated in a man aged 18 to 30 who received the YFV17D yellow fever vaccine. The specimen was PBMCs, collected on the day of the yellow fever booster vaccination. The chain recombines TRBV10-3 with TRBJ2-1, with 8 bases lining up with TRBD1. The CDR3 coding sequence is TGTGCCATCACGGAGACAGGGGATCATGAGCAGTTCTTC. Translated: CAITETGDHEQFF.